The text below deals with one T cell receptor (beta chain). Its antigen is not known. The CDR3 contains 15 residues. The germline gives CDR1 SGHNT, CDR2 YYREEE (reference sequence). V lost 0 bases and J lost 0, with 9 bases in between. These data belong to a study of graft-versus-host responses after intestinal transplantation. Whole-study findings and limits: Allografts carried high graft-versus-host to host-versus-graft clonal ratios in patients having graft-donor T cell macrochimerism.

Clones were read by immunoSEQ multiplex PCR, and TCRdb kept only the in-frame ones, dropping some. The repertoire holds roughly 110,000 clones, with just under 95% as singletons. The chain links TRBV5-4 to TRBJ2-5; D is undetermined. The sequenced sample was unstimulated CD8+ T cells sorted from spleen or lymph node cells, obtained before transplant. This clonotype originated in a human donor who was the organ donor for an intestinal transplant. CDR3 nucleotide sequence: TGTGCCAGCAGCTTGGAAGTGGCCAACCAAGAGACCCAGTACTTC. It encodes CASSLEVANQETQYF.